The T cell receptor beta chain described here comes from a study of early T cells in non-severe SARS-CoV-2 infection. As for the study in general: Sequencing used unsorted whole-blood bulk RNA, so chains lack pairing.

Comment on this clonotype: Its target is unknown.

Unique molecular identifiers tagged individual cDNA molecules. In TCRdb, the 5' RACE reads were re-called with MiXCR into one record per CDR3 protein. This repertoire shows fewer than 85,000 distinct CDR3 sequences, roughly 15% found once; its top ten account for around 3.7%. Per the germline V gene, CDR1 is ENHRY and CDR2 is SYGVKD. Deletions cut 6 bases from V and 0 bases from J, with 5 bases between. There are 12 residues in the CDR3. Study-level points and caveats: Matches to VDJdb favored anti-spike CD8 responses and missed private and CD4 specificities.

The sequence derives from an adult who was a healthcare worker with PCR-confirmed SARS-CoV-2 infection or an uninfected control (not recorded which). This sequence joins TRBV10-3 and TRBJ2-5; D ambiguous. Sequences were derived from whole blood, sampled at baseline. The CDR3 region is CAISVYQETQYF. CDR3 DNA: TGTGCCATCAGCGTGTACCAAGAGACCCAGTACTTC.